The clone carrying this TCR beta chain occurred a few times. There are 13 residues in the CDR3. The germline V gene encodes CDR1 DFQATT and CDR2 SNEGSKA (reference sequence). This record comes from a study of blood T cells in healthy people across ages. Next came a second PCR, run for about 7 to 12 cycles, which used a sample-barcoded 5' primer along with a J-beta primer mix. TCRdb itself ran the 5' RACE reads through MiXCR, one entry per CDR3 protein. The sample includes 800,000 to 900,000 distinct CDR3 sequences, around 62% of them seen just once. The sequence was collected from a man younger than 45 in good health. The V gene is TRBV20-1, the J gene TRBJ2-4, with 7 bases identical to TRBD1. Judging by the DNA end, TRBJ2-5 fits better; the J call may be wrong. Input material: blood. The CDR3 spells CSAGRTGQETQYF. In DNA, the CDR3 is TGCAGTGCTGGAAGGACAGGCCAAGAGACCCAGTACTTC.